This T cell receptor (beta chain) came from a study of lymphopenia after photon versus proton radiotherapy. Whole-study findings and limits: A bigger post-nadir fall in TCR diversity correlated inversely with survival time in deceased patients. Oligoclonal CD8+ Temra expansion after nadir drove photon patients' diversity drop. Photon-treated patients lost naive T cells and TCR diversity; proton-treated stayed stable.

Profiled with immunoSEQ multiplex PCR; TCRdb holds only in-frame clones, not every one. The sample includes around 18,000 clones, roughly 88% of them seen just once. The CDR3 covers 14 residues. V lost 10 bases to trimming and J lost 1 base; unmatched junction nucleotides: 7. From germline, CDR1 is LNHDA and CDR2 SQIVND (reference sequence). Turning to this clone: Its matching antigen is unknown.

This TCR came from a man aged 65 to 79 with pancreatic cancer. The sequencing used peripheral blood, collected from a patient treated with proton-based radiotherapy. This sequence joins TRBV19 and TRBJ2-7, with 10 bases lining up with TRBD1. The CDR3 loop reads CANPGQGGSYEQYF. The DNA for the CDR3 is TGTGCCAACCCCGGACAGGGGGGGTCCTACGAGCAGTACTTC.